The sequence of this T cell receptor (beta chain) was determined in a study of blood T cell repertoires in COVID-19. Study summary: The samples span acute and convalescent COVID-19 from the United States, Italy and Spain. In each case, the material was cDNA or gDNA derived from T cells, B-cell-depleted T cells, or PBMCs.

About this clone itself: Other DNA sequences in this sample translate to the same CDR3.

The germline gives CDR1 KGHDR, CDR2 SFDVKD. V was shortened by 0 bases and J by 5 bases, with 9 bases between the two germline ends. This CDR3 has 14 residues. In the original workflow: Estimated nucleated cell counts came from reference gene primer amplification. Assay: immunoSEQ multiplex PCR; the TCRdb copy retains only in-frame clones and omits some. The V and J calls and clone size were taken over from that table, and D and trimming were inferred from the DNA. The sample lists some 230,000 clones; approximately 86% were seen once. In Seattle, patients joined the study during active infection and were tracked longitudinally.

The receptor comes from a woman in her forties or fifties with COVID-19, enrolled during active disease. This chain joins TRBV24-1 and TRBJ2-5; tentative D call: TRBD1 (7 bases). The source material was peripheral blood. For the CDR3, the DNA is TGTGCCACCAGTGATTTGGGAGGGGGCGAGACCCAGTACTTC. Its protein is CATSDLGGGETQYF.